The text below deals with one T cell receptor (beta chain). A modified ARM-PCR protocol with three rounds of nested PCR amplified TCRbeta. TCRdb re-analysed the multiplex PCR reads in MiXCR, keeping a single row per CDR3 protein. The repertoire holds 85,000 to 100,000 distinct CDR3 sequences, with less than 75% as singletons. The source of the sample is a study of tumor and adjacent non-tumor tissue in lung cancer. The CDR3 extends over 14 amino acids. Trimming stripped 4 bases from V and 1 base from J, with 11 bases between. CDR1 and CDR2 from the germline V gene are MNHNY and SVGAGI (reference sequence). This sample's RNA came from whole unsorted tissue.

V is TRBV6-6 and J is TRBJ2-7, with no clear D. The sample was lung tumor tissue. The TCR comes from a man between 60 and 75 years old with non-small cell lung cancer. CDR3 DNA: TGTGCCAGCAGTTCGACGTGGGGTTCCTACGAGCAGTACTTC. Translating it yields CASSSTWGSYEQYF.